Shown below are 19 T cell receptor beta chains from a single sample sequenced in a study of control samples from healthy donors and cancer patients. Produced via immunoSEQ multiplex PCR; TCRdb's table is partial and in-frame only. The sample has about 120,000 clones; 93% are singletons. The specimen sequenced was blood. These receptors originate from a man aged 25-45 years in good health.

This chain uses TRBV7-9 with TRBJ2-5; 10 bases line up with TRBD2. J lost 7 bases, V lost 7 bases, and 12 bases had no gene match. CDR3 size: 15 residues. The germline V gene has CDR1 SEHNR and CDR2 FQNEAQ (reference sequence). CDR3 nucleotide sequence: TGTGCCAGCATCCCGGCTAGCGGGGGCCGGGGGACCCAGTACTTC. It yields the protein CASIPASGGRGTQYF.

V usage is TRBV7-3 and J usage is TRBJ2-3; 14 bases are shared with TRBD2. Germline CDR1 SGHTA, CDR2 FQGTGA. Trimming cost V 4 bases and J 8 bases; bases outside gene matches: 8. The CDR3 spans 16 residues. The CDR3 region has the DNA TGTGCCAGCAGCTCGGGACTAGCGGGAGCACAGAGTACGCAGTATTTT. Translation gives CASSSGLAGAQSTQYF.

This chain connects TRBV5-1 to TRBJ2-1; D is tentatively TRBD1 or TRBD2 (5 bases each). The V end was cut by 9 bases, the J end by 7 bases, with 26 bases between. The germline gives CDR1 SGHRS, CDR2 YFSETQ. CDR3 length: 16 residues. CDR3 in amino acids: CATGFGVLRGTNEQFF. CDR3 nucleotides: TGCGCCACCGGGTTTGGGGTCCTAAGAGGGACGAATGAGCAGTTCTTC.

CDR3 sequence (DNA): TGTGCCAGCAGCTTTAGGAGCCCTGGTAACGGGAACACTGAAGCTTTCTTT. It codes for CASSFRSPGNGNTEAFF. This rearrangement joins TRBV11-2 to TRBJ1-1; the D is unclear. Trimming took off 3 bases at V and 1 base at J, with 18 bases between the two ends. The CDR3 extends over 17 amino acids. CDR1 SGHAT and CDR2 FQNNGV come from the germline V gene.

The chain combines TRBV6-5 with TRBJ2-3, with D hard to call. CDR3 length equals 15 residues. The germline gives CDR1 MNHEY, CDR2 SVGAGI. Trimming cost V 7 bases and J 1 base, with 15 bases left between them. DNA of the CDR3: TGTGCCAGCACCCTCGGCAGTGGGGGCACAGATACGCAGTATTTT. Protein: CASTLGSGGTDTQYF.

The V call is TRBV5-1, the J call TRBJ2-5; possible D gene TRBD1, 6 bases. Germline loops: CDR1 SGHRS, CDR2 YFSETQ. Trimming took off 4 bases at V and 1 base at J, with 11 bases between the two ends. The CDR3 loop spans 14 amino acids. The CDR3 DNA is TGCGCCAGCAGCCTCGACAGGATCCAAGAGACCCAGTACTTC. It yields the protein CASSLDRIQETQYF.

The chain joins TRBV27 to TRBJ1-5; D is perhaps TRBD1 (6 bases). This CDR3 region has 13 residues. Trimming cost V 8 bases and J 5 bases, with 13 bases left between them. Germline lookup yields CDR1 MNHEY and CDR2 SMNVEV (reference sequence). This chain's CDR3 is CASGSRGHQPQHF. CDR3 in DNA: TGTGCCAGCGGGTCCAGGGGTCATCAGCCCCAGCATTTT.

The chain has TRBV15 and TRBJ1-4, with D possibly matching TRBD1 (6 bases). Germline CDR1 reads LNHNV; CDR2 reads YYDKDF (reference sequence). The CDR3 length is 14 residues. Trimming took 1 base from V and 8 from J, leaving 11 bases between them. CDR3 residues: CATSRGEGGEKLFF. The CDR3 DNA sequence: TGTGCCACCAGCAGAGGGGAGGGGGGGGAAAAACTGTTTTTT.

This clone was picked up a small number of times. This chain uses TRBV6-5 with TRBJ1-5; D not resolved. This CDR3 has 14 residues. Trimming pared 10 bases from V and 5 bases from J, leaving 18 bases between. Germline V gene sequence: CDR1 MNHEY, CDR2 SVGAGI. CDR3 DNA sequence: TGTGCCACTGGTCTCCGGGCCCTTGATCAGCCCCAGCATTTT. This sequence encodes CATGLRALDQPQHF.

The rearrangement uses TRBV6-6 and TRBJ2-2; 9 nucleotides align to TRBD1. There are 16 residues in the CDR3. After removal of 0 bases from V and 4 bases from J, the junction contained 3 bases not matched to a gene. Germline lookup yields CDR1 MNHNY and CDR2 SVGAGI (reference sequence). As DNA, the CDR3 is TGTGCCAGCAGTTACTCTAGGACAGGGGTCACCGGGGAGCTGTTTTTT. Protein product: CASSYSRTGVTGELFF.

The rearrangement links TRBV13 to TRBJ2-7; tentatively, D is TRBD1 or TRBD2 (5 bases each). Germline V CDR1 and CDR2: PRHDT, FYEKMQ (reference sequence). Trimming took off 0 bases at V and 0 bases at J, with 9 bases between the two ends. The CDR3 contains 15 residues. The CDR3 region is CASSLGAGSSYEQYF. For the CDR3, the DNA is TGTGCCAGCAGCTTAGGAGCAGGGAGCTCCTACGAGCAGTACTTC. Full variable domain (remainder filled in from reference TRBV13 and TRBJ2-7): AAGVIQSPRHLIKEKRETATLKCYPIPRHDTVYWYQQGPGQDPQFLISFYEKMQSDKGSIPDRFSAQQFSDYHSELNMSSLELGDSALYFCASSLGAGSSYEQYFGPGTRLTVT.

The J gene is TRBJ1-3, the V gene TRBV19, with D possibly matching TRBD1 (5 bases). The CDR3 consists of 18 residues. Trimming took 3 bases from V and 2 from J, leaving 20 bases between them. CDR1 is LNHDA and CDR2 is SQIVND in the germline V gene (reference sequence). The CDR3 nucleotides are TGTGCCAGTAGTATCGGCCGGGGGGACCCACTCACTGGAAACACCATATATTTT. Amino acids: CASSIGRGDPLTGNTIYF.

V gene TRBV2 combines with J gene TRBJ2-1, with 7 bases lining up with TRBD1. The CDR3 is made up of 13 amino acids. Losses at the gene ends were 8 bases for V and 7 bases for J; bases not matched to a gene: 8. Germline V lookup: CDR1 SNHLY, CDR2 FYNNEI. DNA for the CDR3: TGTGCCAGCCGGGACAGATTGGTAAATGAGCAGTTCTTC. It yields the protein CASRDRLVNEQFF. The full variable domain, its missing parts supplied by reference TRBV2 and TRBJ2-1, is EPEVTQTPSHQVTQMGQEVILRCVPISNHLYFYWYRQILGQKVEFLVSFYNNEISEKSEIFDDQFSVERPDGSNFTLKIRSTKLEDSAMYFCASRDRLVNEQFFGPGTRLTVL.

The V gene is TRBV11-2, the J gene TRBJ2-7; possibly TRBD1 or TRBD2 for D (5 bases each). Germline V CDR1 and CDR2: SGHAT, FQNNGV. Trimming cost V 0 bases and J 6 bases, with 12 bases left between them. The CDR3 totals 14 residues. Written as DNA, the CDR3 is TGTGCCAGCAGCTTAGAGCCAGGGAGCTTCGAGCAGTACTTC. Translated, it gives CASSLEPGSFEQYF.

CDR3 nucleotides: TGTGCCAGCAGCCAACCTCTGACAGGGGAGACATATGGCTACACCTTC. It codes for CASSQPLTGETYGYTF. The rearrangement joins TRBV5-6 to TRBJ1-2; TRBD1 aligns across 8 bases. Per the germline V gene, CDR1 is SGHDT and CDR2 is YYEEEE. The CDR3 has 16 residues. With 4 bases clipped from V and 5 bases from J, the junction kept 13 bases outside the gene matches.

In its sample, this clone was seen once. This rearrangement joins TRBV11-3 to TRBJ2-7; D perhaps matches TRBD2 (6 bases). With 9 bases removed from V and 3 bases from J, the gap between germline ends came to 21 bases. The CDR3 has 15 residues. Germline CDR1 reads SGHNT; CDR2 reads YENEEA. The CDR3 DNA reads as TGTGCCAGGATTAAGGGCGGAGGGGCCCTCTACGAGCAGTACTTC. This sequence encodes CARIKGGGALYEQYF.

The rearrangement joins TRBV7-3 to TRBJ2-3; unclear D gene. Trimming took off 5 bases at V and 6 bases at J, with 12 bases between the two ends. Germline V gene data show CDR1 as SGHTA and CDR2 as FQGTGA. The CDR3 sequence is 13 residues long. The CDR3 protein is CASSPTRSDTQYF. The CDR3 region has the DNA TGTGCCAGCAGCCCGACAAGATCGGATACGCAGTATTTT.

V is TRBV7-9 and J is TRBJ1-2, with 7 bases lining up with TRBD1. The germline V gene has CDR1 SEHNR and CDR2 FQNEAQ (reference sequence). The CDR3 covers 13 residues. Germline trimming cut 5 bases from V and 4 bases from J; bases unmatched to any gene: 4. CDR3 sequence (DNA): TGTGCCAGCAGCCCGGGACAGAGCTATGGCTACACCTTC. It codes for CASSPGQSYGYTF.

J is TRBJ2-2 and V is TRBV7-9; D could derive from TRBD1 or TRBD2 (5 bases each). V was pared by 6 bases and J by 3 bases, with 11 bases between. Germline lookup yields CDR1 SEHNR and CDR2 FQNEAQ (reference sequence). The CDR3 extends over 14 amino acids. The CDR3 here is CASSMGTDTGELFF. The CDR3 DNA reads TGTGCCAGCAGTATGGGGACGGACACCGGGGAGCTGTTTTTT. The full variable domain, in which reference TRBV7-9 and TRBJ2-2 provide the parts outside the CDR3, is DTGVSQNPRHKITKRGQNVTFRCDPISEHNRLYWYRQTLGQGPEFLTYFQNEAQLEKSRLLSDRFSAERPKGSFSTLEIQRTEQGDSAMYLCASSMGTDTGELFFGEGSRLTVL.